This TCR beta chain was obtained from a study of beta chain features in type 1 diabetes. There are 14 residues in the CDR3. Per germline, CDR1 MGHDK and CDR2 SYGVNS. Trimming left V 10 bases short and J 6 bases short, with 21 bases between. This clone was seen a handful of times. The antigen remains undetermined. cDNA synthesis used the whole RNA isolate, giving expressed TCRB sequences. TCRdb's copy holds only in-frame clones and misses some; the assay was immunoSEQ multiplex PCR. This table has roughly 730,000 clones, 13% appearing once. Study-level findings and limits: In all four CD4+ subsets, TCRB CDR3 length was significantly, moderately reduced in type 1 diabetes.

The sequencing sample was made of naive CD4+ T cells from blood. The chain is built from TRBV25-1 and TRBJ1-2; unclear D gene. The receptor comes from a man between 18 and 35 years old with type 1 diabetes. In DNA, the CDR3 is TGTGCCACCACCCTGACGGGAAGCTTGGATGGCTACACCTTC. Its protein is CATTLTGSLDGYTF.